This T cell receptor (beta chain) was identified during a study of beta chain features in type 1 diabetes. Since all of the isolated RNA was reverse transcribed, expressed TCRB transcripts were what got sequenced. Clones were sequenced by immunoSEQ multiplex PCR, and TCRdb holds only the in-frame ones, with some missing. The sample carries over 100,000 clones, approximately 37% recorded once. This CDR3 region has 16 residues. CDR1 and CDR2 (germline): SNHLY, FYNNEI. V lost 6 bases, J lost 2 bases, and 10 bases stayed unmatched. The sequence was collected from a woman aged 18-30 years in good health. The material sequenced was stem cell memory CD4+ T cells from blood. This rearrangement joins TRBV2 to TRBJ2-3; 8 nucleotides agree with TRBD1. The CDR3 nucleotides read TGTGCCAGCAGCGGGGCTGAGACAGGGGTCACAGATACGCAGTATTTT. This translates into CASSGAETGVTDTQYF.